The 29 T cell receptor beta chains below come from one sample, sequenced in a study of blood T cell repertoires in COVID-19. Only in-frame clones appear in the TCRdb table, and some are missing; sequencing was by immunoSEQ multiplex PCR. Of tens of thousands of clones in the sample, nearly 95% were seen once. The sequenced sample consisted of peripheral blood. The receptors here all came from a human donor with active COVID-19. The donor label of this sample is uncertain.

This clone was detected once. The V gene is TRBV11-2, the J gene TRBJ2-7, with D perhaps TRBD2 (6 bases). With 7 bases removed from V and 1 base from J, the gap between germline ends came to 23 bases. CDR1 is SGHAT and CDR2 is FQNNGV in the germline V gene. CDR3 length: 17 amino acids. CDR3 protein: CASISNPPGEDSYEQYF. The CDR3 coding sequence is TGTGCCAGCATCTCAAATCCCCCGGGGGAAGATTCCTACGAGCAGTACTTC.

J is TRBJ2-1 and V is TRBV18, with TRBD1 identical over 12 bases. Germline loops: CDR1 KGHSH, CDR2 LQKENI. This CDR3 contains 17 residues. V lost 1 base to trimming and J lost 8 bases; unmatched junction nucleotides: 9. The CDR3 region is CASSPLLGTGGLDEQFF. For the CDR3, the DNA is TGTGCCAGCTCACCACTCCTCGGGACAGGGGGCTTGGATGAGCAGTTCTTC.

This CDR3 reads CASRKGSSYEQYF. The DNA for the CDR3 is TGTGCCAGCAGGAAGGGGTCCTCCTACGAGCAGTACTTC. The rearrangement uses TRBV6-5 and TRBJ2-7, with a possible D match to TRBD1 (5 bases). V was clipped by 6 bases and J by 0 bases, with 9 bases between them. Germline V gene lookup returns CDR1 MNHEY and CDR2 SVGAGI. The CDR3 is made up of 13 amino acids.

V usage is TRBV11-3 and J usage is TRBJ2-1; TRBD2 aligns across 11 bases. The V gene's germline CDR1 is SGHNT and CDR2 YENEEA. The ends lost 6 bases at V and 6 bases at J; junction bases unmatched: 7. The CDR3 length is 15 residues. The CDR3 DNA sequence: TGTGCCAGCAGGGTTCTAGCGGGGGGCAGCAATGAGCAGTTCTTC. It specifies CASRVLAGGSNEQFF.

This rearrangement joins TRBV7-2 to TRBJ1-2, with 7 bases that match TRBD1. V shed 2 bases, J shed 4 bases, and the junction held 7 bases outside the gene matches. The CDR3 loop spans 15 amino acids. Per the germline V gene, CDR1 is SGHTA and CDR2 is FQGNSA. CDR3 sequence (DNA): TGTGCCAGCAGCTTATCGCGTGGGACAGTCTATGGCTACACCTTC. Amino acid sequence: CASSLSRGTVYGYTF.

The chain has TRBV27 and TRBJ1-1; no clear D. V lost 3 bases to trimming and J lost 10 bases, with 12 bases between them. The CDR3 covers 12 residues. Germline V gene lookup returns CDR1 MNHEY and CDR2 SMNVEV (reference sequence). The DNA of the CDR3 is TGTGCCAGCAGTTTTGGAGGGAGGAGAGCTTTCTTT. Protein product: CASSFGGRRAFF.

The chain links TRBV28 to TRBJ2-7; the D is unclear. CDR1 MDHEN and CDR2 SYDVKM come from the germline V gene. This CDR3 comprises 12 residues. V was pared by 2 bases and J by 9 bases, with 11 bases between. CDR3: CASSLSQSGQYF. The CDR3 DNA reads TGTGCCAGCAGTTTAAGTCAGTCTGGGCAGTACTTC.

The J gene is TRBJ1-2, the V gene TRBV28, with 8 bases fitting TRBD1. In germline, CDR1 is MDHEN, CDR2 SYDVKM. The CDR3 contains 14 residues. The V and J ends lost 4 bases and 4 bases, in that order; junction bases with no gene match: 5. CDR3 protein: CASSSDRVGYGYTF. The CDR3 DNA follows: TGTGCCAGCAGTTCGGACAGGGTGGGCTATGGCTACACCTTC.

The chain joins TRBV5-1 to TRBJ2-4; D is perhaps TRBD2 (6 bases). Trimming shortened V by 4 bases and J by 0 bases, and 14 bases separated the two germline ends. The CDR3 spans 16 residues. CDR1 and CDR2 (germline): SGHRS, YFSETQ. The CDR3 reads CASSGGPNLAKNIQYF. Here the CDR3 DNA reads TGCGCCAGCAGCGGAGGGCCCAACCTAGCCAAAAACATTCAGTACTTC.

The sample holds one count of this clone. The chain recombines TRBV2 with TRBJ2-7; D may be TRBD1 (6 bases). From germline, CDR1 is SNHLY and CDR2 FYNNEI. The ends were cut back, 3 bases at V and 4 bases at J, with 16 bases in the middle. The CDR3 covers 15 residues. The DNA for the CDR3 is TGTGCCAGCAGTGAGGTCCAGGGGCCGTTTTACGAGCAGTACTTC. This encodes CASSEVQGPFYEQYF.

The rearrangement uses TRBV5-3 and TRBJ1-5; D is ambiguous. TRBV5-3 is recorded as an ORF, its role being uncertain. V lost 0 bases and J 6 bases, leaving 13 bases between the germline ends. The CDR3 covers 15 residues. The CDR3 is CARSLGGNTAQPQHF. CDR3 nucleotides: TGTGCCAGAAGCTTGGGAGGGAACACAGCTCAGCCCCAGCATTTT.

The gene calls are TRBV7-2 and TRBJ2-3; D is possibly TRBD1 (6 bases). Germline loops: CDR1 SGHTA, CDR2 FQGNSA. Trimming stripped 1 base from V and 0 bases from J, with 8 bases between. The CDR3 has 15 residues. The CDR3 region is CASSLDRASTDTQYF. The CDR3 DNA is TGTGCCAGCAGCTTAGACAGGGCTAGCACAGATACGCAGTATTTT.

The DNA for the CDR3 is TGTGCCAGCAGTCTAAGCGGGGGTCTCTCCACAGATACGCAGTATTTT. Translating gives CASSLSGGLSTDTQYF. This sequence joins TRBV6-6 and TRBJ2-3, with 8 bases matching TRBD2. Germline V gives CDR1 MNHNY, CDR2 SVGAGI (reference sequence). The J segment lost 2 bases and the V segment lost 5 bases, leaving 9 bases of the junction unmatched. The CDR3 is made up of 16 amino acids.

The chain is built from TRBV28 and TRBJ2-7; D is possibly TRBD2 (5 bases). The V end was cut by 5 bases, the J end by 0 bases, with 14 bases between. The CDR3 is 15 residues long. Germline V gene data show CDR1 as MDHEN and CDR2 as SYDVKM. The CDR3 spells CASSQRTYSSYEQYF. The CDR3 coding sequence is TGTGCCAGCAGTCAACGGACTTACAGCTCCTACGAGCAGTACTTC.

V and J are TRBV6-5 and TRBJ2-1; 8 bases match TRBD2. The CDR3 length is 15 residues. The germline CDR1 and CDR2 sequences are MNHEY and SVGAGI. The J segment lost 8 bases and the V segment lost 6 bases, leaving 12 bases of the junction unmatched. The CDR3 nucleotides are TGTGCCAGCAGGTTAAGCGGGAGCGTCGTGGATGAGCAGTTCTTC. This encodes CASRLSGSVVDEQFF.

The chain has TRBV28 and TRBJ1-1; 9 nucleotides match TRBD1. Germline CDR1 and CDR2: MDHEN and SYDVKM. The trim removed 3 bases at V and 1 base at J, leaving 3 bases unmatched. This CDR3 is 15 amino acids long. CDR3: CASSLVDRGNTEAFF. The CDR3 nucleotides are TGTGCCAGCAGTTTGGTGGACAGGGGGAACACTGAAGCTTTCTTT.

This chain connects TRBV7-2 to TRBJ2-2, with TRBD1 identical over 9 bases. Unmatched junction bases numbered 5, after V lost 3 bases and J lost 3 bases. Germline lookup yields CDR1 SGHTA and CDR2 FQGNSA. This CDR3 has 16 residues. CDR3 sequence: CASSLRGQGDTGELFF. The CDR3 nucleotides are TGTGCCAGCAGCTTGAGGGGACAGGGTGACACCGGGGAGCTGTTTTTT. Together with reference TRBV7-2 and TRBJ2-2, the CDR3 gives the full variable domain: GAGVSQSPSNKVTEKGKDVELRCDPISGHTALYWYRQSLGQGLEFLIYFQGNSAPDKSGLPSDRFSAERTGGSVSTLTIQRTQQEDSAVYLCASSLRGQGDTGELFFGEGSRLTVL.

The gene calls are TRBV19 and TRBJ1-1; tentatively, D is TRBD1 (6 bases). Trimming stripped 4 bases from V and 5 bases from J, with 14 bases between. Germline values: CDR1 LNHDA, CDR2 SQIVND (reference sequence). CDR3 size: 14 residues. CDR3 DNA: TGTGCCAGTAGTACACCACAGGGAAGGACTGAAGCTTTCTTT. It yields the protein CASSTPQGRTEAFF. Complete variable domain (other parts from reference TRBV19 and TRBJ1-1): DGGITQSPKYLFRKEGQNVTLSCEQNLNHDAMYWYRQDPGQGLRLIYYSQIVNDFQKGDIAEGYSVSREKKESFPLTVTSAQKNPTAFYLCASSTPQGRTEAFFGQGTRLTVV.

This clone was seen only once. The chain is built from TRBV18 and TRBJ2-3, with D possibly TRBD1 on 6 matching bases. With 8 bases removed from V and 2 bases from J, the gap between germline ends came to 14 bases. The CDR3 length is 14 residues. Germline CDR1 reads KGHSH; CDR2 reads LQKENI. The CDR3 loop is CASGRTDNTDTQYF. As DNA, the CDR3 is TGTGCCAGCGGCAGGACAGACAACACAGATACGCAGTATTTT. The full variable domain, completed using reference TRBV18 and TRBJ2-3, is NAGVMQNPRHLVRRRGQEARLRCSPMKGHSHVYWYRQLPEEGLKFMVYLQKENIIDESGMPKERFSAEFPKEGPSILRIQQVVRGDSAAYFCASGRTDNTDTQYFGPGTRLTVL.

Written as DNA, the CDR3 is TGTGCCAGCAGTCCCAGTCTGGGACAGGGGTATGGCTACACCTTC. This encodes CASSPSLGQGYGYTF. The chain combines TRBV27 with TRBJ1-2; 10 nucleotides align to TRBD1. This CDR3 spans 15 amino acids. Trimming at V came to 5 bases and at J to 5 bases, leaving 8 bases not matched to a gene. The germline CDR1 and CDR2 sequences are MNHEY and SMNVEV (reference sequence).

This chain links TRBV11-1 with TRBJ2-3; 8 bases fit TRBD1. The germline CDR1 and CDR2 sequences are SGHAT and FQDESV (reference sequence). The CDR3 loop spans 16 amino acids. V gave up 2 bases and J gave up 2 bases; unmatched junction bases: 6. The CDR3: CASSLSDRADTDTQYF. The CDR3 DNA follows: TGTGCCAGCAGCTTATCGGACAGGGCCGACACAGATACGCAGTATTTT.

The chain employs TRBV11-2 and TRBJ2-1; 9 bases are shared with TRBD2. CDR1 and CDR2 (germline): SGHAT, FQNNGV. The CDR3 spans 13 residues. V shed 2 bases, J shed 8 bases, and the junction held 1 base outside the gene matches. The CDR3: CASSLQREDEQFF. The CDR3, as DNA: TGTGCCAGCAGCTTACAGCGGGAGGATGAGCAGTTCTTC.

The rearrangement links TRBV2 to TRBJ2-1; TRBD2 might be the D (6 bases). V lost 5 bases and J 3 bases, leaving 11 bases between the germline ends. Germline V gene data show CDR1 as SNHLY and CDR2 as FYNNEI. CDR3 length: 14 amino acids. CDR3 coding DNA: TGTGCCAGCAGTCTTCTAGCGAGCTACAATGAGCAGTTCTTC. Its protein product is CASSLLASYNEQFF.

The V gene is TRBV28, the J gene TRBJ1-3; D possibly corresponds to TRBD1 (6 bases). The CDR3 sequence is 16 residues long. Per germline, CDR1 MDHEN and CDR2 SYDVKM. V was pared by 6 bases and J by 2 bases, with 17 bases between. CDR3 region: CASSLPGRGTGNTIYF. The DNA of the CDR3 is TGTGCCAGCAGCCTCCCGGGCAGGGGCACTGGAAACACCATATATTTT.

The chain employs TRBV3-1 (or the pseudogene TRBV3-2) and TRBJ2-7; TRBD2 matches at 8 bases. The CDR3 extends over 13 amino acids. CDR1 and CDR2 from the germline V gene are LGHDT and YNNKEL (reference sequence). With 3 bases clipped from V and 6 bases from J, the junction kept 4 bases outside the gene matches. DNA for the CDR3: TGTGCCAGCAGCCACGGGAGGGCAGTCGAGCAGTACTTC. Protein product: CASSHGRAVEQYF.

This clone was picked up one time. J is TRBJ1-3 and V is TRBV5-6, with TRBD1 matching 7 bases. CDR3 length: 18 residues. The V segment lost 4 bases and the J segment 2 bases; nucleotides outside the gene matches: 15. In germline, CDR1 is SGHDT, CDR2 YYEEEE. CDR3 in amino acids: CASSAYPPPDRAGNTIYF. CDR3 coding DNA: TGTGCCAGCAGCGCCTATCCCCCCCCCGACAGGGCTGGAAACACCATATATTTT.

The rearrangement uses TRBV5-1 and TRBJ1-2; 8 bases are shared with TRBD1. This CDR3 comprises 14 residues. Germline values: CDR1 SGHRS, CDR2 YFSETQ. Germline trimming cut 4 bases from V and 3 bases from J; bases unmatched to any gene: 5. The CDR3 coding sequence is TGCGCCAGCAGCGTACTGACAGGGGACTATGGCTACACCTTC. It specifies CASSVLTGDYGYTF.

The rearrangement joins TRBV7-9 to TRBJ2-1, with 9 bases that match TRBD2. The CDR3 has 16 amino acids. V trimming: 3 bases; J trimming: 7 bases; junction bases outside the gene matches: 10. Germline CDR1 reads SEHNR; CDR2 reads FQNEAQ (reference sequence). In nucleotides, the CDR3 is TGTGCCAGCAGCTTCTATTGGGCGGGAGGGAGGAATGAGCAGTTCTTC. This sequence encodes CASSFYWAGGRNEQFF.

Here the CDR3 DNA reads TGTGCCAGCAGTTCCATGACAGGAACCTACGAGCAGTACTTC. Translation gives CASSSMTGTYEQYF. This chain links TRBV27 with TRBJ2-7; a possible D gene is TRBD1 (6 bases). The CDR3 extends over 14 amino acids. Germline V gene sequence: CDR1 MNHEY, CDR2 SMNVEV (reference sequence). Between the trimmed V and J ends, which lost 4 bases and 2 bases, there was a span of 12 bases.